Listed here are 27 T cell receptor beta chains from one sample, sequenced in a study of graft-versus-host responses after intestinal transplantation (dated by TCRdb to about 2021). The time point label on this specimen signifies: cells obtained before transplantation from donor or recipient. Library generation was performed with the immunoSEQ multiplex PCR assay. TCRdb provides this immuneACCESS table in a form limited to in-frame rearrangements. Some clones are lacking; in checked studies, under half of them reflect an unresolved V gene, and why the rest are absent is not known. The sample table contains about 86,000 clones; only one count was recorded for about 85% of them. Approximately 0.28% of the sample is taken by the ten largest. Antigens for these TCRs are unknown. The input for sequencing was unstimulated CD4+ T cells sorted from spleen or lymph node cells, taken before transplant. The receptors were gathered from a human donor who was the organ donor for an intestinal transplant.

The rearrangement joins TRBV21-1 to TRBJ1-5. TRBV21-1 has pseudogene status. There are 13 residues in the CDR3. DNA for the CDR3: TGTGCCAGCAGCAAAACCATCGGTCAGCCCCAGCATTTT. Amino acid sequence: CASSKTIGQPQHF.

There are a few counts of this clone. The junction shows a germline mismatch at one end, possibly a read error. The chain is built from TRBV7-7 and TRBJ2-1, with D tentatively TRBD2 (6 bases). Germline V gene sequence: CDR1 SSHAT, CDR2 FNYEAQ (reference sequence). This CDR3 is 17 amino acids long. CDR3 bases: TGTGCTAGCAGTCCCCGAGCCGGGACTGGCTCCTACAATGAGCAGTTCTTC. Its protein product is CASSPRAGTGSYNEQFF.

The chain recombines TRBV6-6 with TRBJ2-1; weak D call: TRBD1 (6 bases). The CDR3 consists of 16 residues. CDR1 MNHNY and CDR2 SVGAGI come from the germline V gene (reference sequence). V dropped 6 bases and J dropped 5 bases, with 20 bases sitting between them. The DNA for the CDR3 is TGTGCCAGCAGACCCCCATGGGGGCAAGGTAACAATGAGCAGTTCTTC. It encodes CASRPPWGQGNNEQFF.

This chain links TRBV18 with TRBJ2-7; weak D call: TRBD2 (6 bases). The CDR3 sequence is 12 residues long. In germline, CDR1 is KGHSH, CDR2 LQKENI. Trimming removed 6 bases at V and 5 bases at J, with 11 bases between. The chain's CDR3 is CASSRGMDEQYF. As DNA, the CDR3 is TGTGCCAGCTCTCGGGGGATGGACGAGCAGTACTTC.

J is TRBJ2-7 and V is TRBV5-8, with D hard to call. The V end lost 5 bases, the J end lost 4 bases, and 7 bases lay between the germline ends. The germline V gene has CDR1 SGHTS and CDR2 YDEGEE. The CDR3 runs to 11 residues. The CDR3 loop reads CASRTLYEQYF. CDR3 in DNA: TGTGCCAGCAGGACATTGTACGAGCAGTACTTC.

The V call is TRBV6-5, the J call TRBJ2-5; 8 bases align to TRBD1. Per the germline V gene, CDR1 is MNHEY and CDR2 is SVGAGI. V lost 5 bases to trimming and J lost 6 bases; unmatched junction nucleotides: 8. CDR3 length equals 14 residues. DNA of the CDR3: TGTGCCAGCAGTCCAGACAGGGGTGTAAAGACCCAGTACTTC. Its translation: CASSPDRGVKTQYF.

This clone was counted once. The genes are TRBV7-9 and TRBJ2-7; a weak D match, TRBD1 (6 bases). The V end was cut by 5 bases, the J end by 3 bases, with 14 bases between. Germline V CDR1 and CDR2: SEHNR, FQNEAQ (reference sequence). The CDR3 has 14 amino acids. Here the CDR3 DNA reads TGTGCCAGCAGCACAGGGTCTAGGGTCTACGAGCAGTACTTC. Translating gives CASSTGSRVYEQYF.

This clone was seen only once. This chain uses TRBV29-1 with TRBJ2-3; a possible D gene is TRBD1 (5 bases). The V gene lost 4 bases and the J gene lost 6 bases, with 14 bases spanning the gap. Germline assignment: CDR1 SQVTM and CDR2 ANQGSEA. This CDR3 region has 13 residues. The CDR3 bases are TGCAGCGTTGCGATCAGGGAAGGGGATACGCAGTATTTT. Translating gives CSVAIREGDTQYF.

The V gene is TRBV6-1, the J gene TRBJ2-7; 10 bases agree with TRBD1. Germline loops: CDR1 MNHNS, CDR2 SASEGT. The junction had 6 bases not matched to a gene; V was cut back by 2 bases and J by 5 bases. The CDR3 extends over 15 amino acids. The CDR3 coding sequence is TGTGCCAGCAGTGAATGGGGACAGGGGAGTGACGAGCAGTACTTC. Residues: CASSEWGQGSDEQYF.

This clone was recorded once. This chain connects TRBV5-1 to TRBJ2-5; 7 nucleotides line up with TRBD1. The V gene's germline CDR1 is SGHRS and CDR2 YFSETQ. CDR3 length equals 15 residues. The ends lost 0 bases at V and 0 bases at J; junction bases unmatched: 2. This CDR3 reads CASSLVGTDQETQYF. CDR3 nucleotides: TGCGCCAGCAGCTTGGTTGGGACAGACCAAGAGACCCAGTACTTC.

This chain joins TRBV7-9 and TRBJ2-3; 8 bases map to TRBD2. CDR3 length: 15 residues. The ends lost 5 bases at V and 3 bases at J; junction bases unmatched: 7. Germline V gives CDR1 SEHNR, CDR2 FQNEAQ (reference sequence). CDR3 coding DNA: TGTGCCAGCAGCATCAGCGGGAGCGGGACAGATACGCAGTATTTT. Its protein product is CASSISGSGTDTQYF.

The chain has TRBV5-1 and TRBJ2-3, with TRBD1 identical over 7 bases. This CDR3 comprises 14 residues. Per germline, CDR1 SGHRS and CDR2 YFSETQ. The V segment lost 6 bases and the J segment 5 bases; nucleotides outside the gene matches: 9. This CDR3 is CASTFQDRRDTQYF. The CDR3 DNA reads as TGCGCCAGCACCTTTCAGGACAGGCGAGATACGCAGTATTTT.

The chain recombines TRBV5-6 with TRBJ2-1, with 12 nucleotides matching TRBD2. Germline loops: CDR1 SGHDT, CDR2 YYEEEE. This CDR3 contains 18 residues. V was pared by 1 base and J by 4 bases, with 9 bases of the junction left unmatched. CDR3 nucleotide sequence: TGTGCCAGCAGCTTGTCGGTTCTAGCGGGGGGGCGTTACAATGAGCAGTTCTTC. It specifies CASSLSVLAGGRYNEQFF. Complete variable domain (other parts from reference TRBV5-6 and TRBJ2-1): DAGVTQSPTHLIKTRGQQVTLRCSPKSGHDTVSWYQQALGQGPQFIFQYYEEEERQRGNFPDRFSGHQFPNYSSELNVNALLLGDSALYLCASSLSVLAGGRYNEQFFGPGTRLTVL.

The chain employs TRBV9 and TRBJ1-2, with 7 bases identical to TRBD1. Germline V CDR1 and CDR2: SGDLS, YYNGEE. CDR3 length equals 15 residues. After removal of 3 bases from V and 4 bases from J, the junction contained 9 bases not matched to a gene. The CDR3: CASSADRERGYGYTF. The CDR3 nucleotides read TGTGCCAGCAGCGCCGACAGGGAGCGTGGCTATGGCTACACCTTC.

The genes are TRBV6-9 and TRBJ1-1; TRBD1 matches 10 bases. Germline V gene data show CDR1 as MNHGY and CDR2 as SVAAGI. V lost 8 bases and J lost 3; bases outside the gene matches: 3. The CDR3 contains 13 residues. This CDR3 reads CASSGTGDTEAFF. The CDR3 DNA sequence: TGTGCCAGCTCTGGGACAGGGGACACTGAAGCTTTCTTT.

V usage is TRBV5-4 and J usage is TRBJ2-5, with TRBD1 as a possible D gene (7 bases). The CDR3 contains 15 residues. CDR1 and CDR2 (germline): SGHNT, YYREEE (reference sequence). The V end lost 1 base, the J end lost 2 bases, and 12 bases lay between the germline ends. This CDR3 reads CASSLLQGGQETQYF. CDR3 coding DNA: TGTGCCAGCAGCTTGCTTCAGGGGGGTCAAGAGACCCAGTACTTC. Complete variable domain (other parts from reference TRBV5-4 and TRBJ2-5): ETGVTQSPTHLIKTRGQQVTLRCSSQSGHNTVSWYQQALGQGPQFIFQYYREEENGRGNFPPRFSGLQFPNYSSELNVNALELDDSALYLCASSLLQGGQETQYFGPGTRLLVL.

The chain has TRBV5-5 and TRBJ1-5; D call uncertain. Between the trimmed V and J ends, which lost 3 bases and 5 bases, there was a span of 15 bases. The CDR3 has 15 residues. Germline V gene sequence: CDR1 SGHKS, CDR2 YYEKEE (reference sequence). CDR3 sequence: CASSSLAGKDQPQHF. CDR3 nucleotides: TGTGCCAGCAGCTCCCTGGCGGGGAAGGATCAGCCCCAGCATTTT.

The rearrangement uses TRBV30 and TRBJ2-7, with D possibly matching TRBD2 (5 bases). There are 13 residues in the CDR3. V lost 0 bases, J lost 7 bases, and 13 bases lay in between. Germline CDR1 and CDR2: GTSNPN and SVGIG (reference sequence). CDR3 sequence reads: CAWSVSGLAEQYF. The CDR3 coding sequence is TGTGCCTGGAGTGTAAGCGGCCTCGCGGAGCAGTACTTC.

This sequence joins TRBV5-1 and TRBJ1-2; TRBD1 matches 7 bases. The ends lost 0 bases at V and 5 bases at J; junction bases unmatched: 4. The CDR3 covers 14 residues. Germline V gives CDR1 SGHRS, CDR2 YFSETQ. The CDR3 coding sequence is TGCGCCAGCAGCTTGGGACAGGGAGGATATGGCTACACCTTC. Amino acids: CASSLGQGGYGYTF.

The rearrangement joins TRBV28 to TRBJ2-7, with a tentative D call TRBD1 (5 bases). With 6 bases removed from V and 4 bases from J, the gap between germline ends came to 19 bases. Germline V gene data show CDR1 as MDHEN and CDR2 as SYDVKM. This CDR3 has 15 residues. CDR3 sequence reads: CASSRTRGRAYEQYF. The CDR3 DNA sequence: TGTGCCAGCAGCCGGACGCGAGGCAGGGCTTACGAGCAGTACTTC.

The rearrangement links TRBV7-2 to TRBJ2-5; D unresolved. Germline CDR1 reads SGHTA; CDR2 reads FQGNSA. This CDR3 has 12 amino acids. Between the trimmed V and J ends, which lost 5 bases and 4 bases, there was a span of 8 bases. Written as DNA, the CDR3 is TGTGCCAGCAGCCCGAGAGGAGAGACCCAGTACTTC. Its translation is CASSPRGETQYF.

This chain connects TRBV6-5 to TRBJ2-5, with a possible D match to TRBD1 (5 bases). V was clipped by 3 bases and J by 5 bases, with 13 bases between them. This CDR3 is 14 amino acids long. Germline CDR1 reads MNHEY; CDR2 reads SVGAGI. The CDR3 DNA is TGTGCCAGCAGTTATAGGGGTGACGGGGAGACCCAGTACTTC. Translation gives CASSYRGDGETQYF.

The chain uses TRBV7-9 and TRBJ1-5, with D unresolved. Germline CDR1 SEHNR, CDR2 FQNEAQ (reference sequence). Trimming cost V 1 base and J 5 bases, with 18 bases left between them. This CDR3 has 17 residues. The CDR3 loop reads CASSLGSFWQDDQPQHF. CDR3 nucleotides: TGTGCCAGCAGCTTAGGTTCGTTTTGGCAGGATGATCAGCCCCAGCATTTT.

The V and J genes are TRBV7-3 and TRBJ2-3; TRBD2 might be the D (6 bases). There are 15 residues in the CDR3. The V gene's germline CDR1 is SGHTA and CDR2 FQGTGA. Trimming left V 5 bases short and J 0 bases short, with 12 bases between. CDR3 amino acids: CASSLSGPSTDTQYF. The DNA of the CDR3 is TGTGCCAGCAGCCTTAGCGGTCCTAGCACAGATACGCAGTATTTT.

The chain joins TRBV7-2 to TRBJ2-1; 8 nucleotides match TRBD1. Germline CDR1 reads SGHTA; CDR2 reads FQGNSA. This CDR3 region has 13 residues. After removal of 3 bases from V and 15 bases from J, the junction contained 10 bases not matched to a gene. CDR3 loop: CASSLERQGIPFF. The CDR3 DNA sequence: TGTGCCAGCAGCTTGGAAAGACAGGGGATTCCGTTCTTC.

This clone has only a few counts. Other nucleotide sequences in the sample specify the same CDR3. The CDR3 sequence is CASSRTGGGNQPQHF. As DNA, the CDR3 is TGTGCCAGCAGTCGGACAGGGGGCGGCAATCAGCCCCAGCATTTT. The rearrangement links TRBV6-5 to TRBJ1-5, with 11 nucleotides matching TRBD1. Germline V CDR1 and CDR2: MNHEY, SVGAGI. CDR3 length equals 15 residues. The V and J ends lost 5 bases and 2 bases, in that order; junction bases with no gene match: 2.

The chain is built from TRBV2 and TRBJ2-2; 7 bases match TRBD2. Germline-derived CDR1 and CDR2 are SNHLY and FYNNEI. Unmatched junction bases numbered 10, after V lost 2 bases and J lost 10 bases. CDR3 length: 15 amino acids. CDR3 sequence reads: CASSEIGGRVAELFF. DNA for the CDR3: TGTGCCAGCAGTGAAATCGGCGGGAGAGTAGCGGAGCTGTTTTTT. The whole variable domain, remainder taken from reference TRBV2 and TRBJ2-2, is EPEVTQTPSHQVTQMGQEVILRCVPISNHLYFYWYRQILGQKVEFLVSFYNNEISEKSEIFDDQFSVERPDGSNFTLKIRSTKLEDSAMYFCASSEIGGRVAELFFGEGSRLTVL.